This T cell receptor (beta chain) was sequenced in a study of T cells in tuberculosis. Study-level background: T cells were selected with CD1B tetramers loaded with glucose monomycolate. This South African cohort compared adolescents with or without latent tuberculosis against adults with active tuberculosis.

Indicated time point: new active TB diagnosis, blood taken before or within 7 days of starting treatment. Data came from immunoSEQ multiplex PCR; TCRdb stores just in-frame clones and leaves some out. In the table there are 29,000 or so clones, 92% of which are singletons. Sequencing used PBMCs, obtained at tuberculosis diagnosis. The source of this sequence is an adult with tuberculosis.

This CDR3 is CASLGQASSGNTIYF. For the CDR3, the DNA is TGCGCCAGCCTTGGGCAGGCAAGCTCTGGAAACACCATATATTTT. The rearrangement uses TRBV10-2 and TRBJ1-3, with no clear D. V dropped 8 bases and J dropped 0 bases, with 14 bases sitting between them. Germline CDR1 reads WSHSY; CDR2 reads SAAADI. The CDR3 loop spans 15 amino acids.